Presented here are 3 T cell receptor beta chains from one specimen sequenced in a study of OX40 agonist ivuxolimab in advanced cancers. Assay used: immunoSEQ multiplex PCR; TCRdb lists only in-frame clones, some missing. The table records approximately 84,000 clones, more than 80% of them present only once. Here the sequenced sample was CD4+ or CD8+ T cells sorted from blood, taken in a trial of the OX40 agonist ivuxolimab. Receptors were obtained from an adult with an advanced solid tumor such as melanoma, head and neck, liver or kidney cancer.

The chain uses TRBV4-1 and TRBJ2-3; 7 bases match TRBD2. Trimming cost V 1 base and J 3 bases; bases outside gene matches: 4. Germline V gene data show CDR1 as MGHRA and CDR2 as YSYEKL. The CDR3 extends over 15 amino acids. CDR3 in amino acids: CASSQAGLGTDTQYF. CDR3 sequence (DNA): TGCGCCAGCAGCCAAGCAGGACTAGGGACAGATACGCAGTATTTT.

This sequence joins TRBV28 and TRBJ1-2, with 11 bases lining up with TRBD1. With V trimmed by 7 bases and J by 9 bases, 7 bases remained unmatched. The CDR3 extends over 13 amino acids. The germline gives CDR1 MDHEN, CDR2 SYDVKM. The DNA for the CDR3 is TGTGCCAGCACCCTAGGGACAGGGGGGCGCTACACCTTC. This sequence encodes CASTLGTGGRYTF.

The V and J genes are TRBV7-8 and TRBJ2-7; TRBD2 agrees at 9 bases. CDR3 length: 16 amino acids. The V and J ends lost 0 bases and 3 bases, in that order; junction bases with no gene match: 6. Germline loops: CDR1 SGHVS, CDR2 FQNEAQ. The CDR3, as DNA: TGTGCCAGCAGCTTAGCTCCCGCAGCGGGGGGCTACGAGCAGTACTTC. Its protein product is CASSLAPAAGGYEQYF. Supplemented by reference TRBV7-8 and TRBJ2-7, the full variable domain reads GAGVSQSPRYKVAKRGQDVALRCDPISGHVSLFWYQQALGQGPEFLTYFQNEAQLDKSGLPSDRFFAERPEGSVSTLKIQRTQQEDSAVYLCASSLAPAAGGYEQYFGPGTRLTVT.